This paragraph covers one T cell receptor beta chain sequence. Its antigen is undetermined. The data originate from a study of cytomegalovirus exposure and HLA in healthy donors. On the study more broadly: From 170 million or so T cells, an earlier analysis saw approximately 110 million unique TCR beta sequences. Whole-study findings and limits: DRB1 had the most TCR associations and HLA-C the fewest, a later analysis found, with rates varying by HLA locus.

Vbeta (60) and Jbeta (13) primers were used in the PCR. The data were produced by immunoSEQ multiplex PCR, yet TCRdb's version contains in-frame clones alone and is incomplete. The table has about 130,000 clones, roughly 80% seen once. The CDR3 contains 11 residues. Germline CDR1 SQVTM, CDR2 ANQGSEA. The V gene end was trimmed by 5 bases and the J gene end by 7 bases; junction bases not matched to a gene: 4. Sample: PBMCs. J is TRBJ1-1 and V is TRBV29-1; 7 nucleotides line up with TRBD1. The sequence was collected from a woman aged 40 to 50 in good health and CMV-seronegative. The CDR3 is CSVFQGGEAFF. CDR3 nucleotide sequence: TGCAGCGTTTTCCAGGGGGGTGAAGCTTTCTTT.